The 29 T cell receptor beta chains given below trace back to one sample, sequenced in a study of cytomegalovirus exposure and HLA in healthy donors. Only in-frame clones appear in the TCRdb table, and some are missing; sequencing was by immunoSEQ multiplex PCR. The profile shows roughly 120,000 clones, about 93% of them singletons. The sequenced sample was PBMCs. These receptors originate from a woman in her late teens or twenties in good health and CMV-seronegative.

The chain couples TRBV7-2 to TRBJ2-7; 8 bases fit TRBD1. V was clipped by 2 bases and J by 2 bases; unmatched bases: 5. The CDR3 totals 15 residues. Germline assignment: CDR1 SGHTA and CDR2 FQGNSA. CDR3 in amino acids: CASSLTGQGPYEQYF. The DNA for the CDR3 is TGTGCCAGCAGCTTAACAGGACAGGGACCCTACGAGCAGTACTTC.

This chain connects TRBV19 to TRBJ2-1, with no clear D. In germline, CDR1 is LNHDA, CDR2 SQIVND (reference sequence). This CDR3 has 12 residues. Deletions cut 2 bases from V and 9 bases from J, with 8 bases between. The CDR3 reads CASSISPGEQFF. CDR3 in DNA: TGTGCCAGTAGTATATCCCCGGGTGAGCAGTTCTTC.

This clone came up once. This chain uses TRBV5-1 with TRBJ2-7, with D possibly being TRBD1 (5 bases). Germline V lookup: CDR1 SGHRS, CDR2 YFSETQ. This CDR3 region has 14 residues. V lost 4 bases and J lost 7, with 18 bases in between. DNA for the CDR3: TGCGCCAGCAGCCTAATGAACCAGGGTAGGGAGCAGTACTTC. Translation gives CASSLMNQGREQYF. The full variable domain, in which reference TRBV5-1 and TRBJ2-7 provide the parts outside the CDR3, is KAGVTQTPRYLIKTRGQQVTLSCSPISGHRSVSWYQQTPGQGLQFLFEYFSETQRNKGNFPGRFSGRQFSNSRSEMNVSTLELGDSALYLCASSLMNQGREQYFGPGTRLTVT.

This chain uses TRBV27 with TRBJ1-5; no clear D. Per germline, CDR1 MNHEY and CDR2 SMNVEV (reference sequence). V dropped 3 bases and J dropped 10 bases, with 16 bases sitting between them. This CDR3 has 14 residues. The CDR3 DNA sequence: TGTGCCAGCAGTTTTTCCGCTGAGCTTAAACCCCAGCATTTT. Translating gives CASSFSAELKPQHF.

Concerning this clone itself: The identical CDR3 is also encoded by other nucleotide sequences in the sample. The chain combines TRBV4-1 with TRBJ1-5, with a possible D match to TRBD1 (6 bases). CDR3 size: 16 residues. CDR1 and CDR2 from the germline V gene are MGHRA and YSYEKL. The V and J ends lost 0 bases and 2 bases respectively, with 11 bases between them. CDR3 nucleotide sequence: TGCGCCAGCAGCCAAGATGGGGGCCTGGGCAATCAGCCCCAGCATTTT. Protein sequence: CASSQDGGLGNQPQHF.

This clone was seen only once. The rearrangement uses TRBV2 and TRBJ2-1; TRBD1 matches at 8 bases. In germline, CDR1 is SNHLY, CDR2 FYNNEI. The J segment lost 9 bases and the V segment lost 7 bases, leaving 11 bases of the junction unmatched. The CDR3 covers 14 residues. CDR3: CASTLRQGNLEQFF. CDR3 DNA sequence: TGTGCCAGCACCCTCCGACAGGGGAACCTTGAGCAGTTCTTC.

This chain links TRBV4-2 with TRBJ2-5; tentatively, D is TRBD2 (7 bases). This CDR3 region has 17 residues. With 0 bases removed from V and 6 bases from J, the gap between germline ends came to 20 bases. Germline V gene sequence: CDR1 LGHNA, CDR2 YNFKEQ. The CDR3 bases are TGTGCCAGCAGCCAAGAAGGGTCGGGGGGCAATGGACAGACCCAGTACTTC. Its protein is CASSQEGSGGNGQTQYF.

The V and J genes are TRBV9 and TRBJ2-3; a weak D match, TRBD2 (7 bases). The CDR3 totals 14 residues. CDR1 SGDLS and CDR2 YYNGEE come from the germline V gene. V lost 4 bases to trimming and J lost 5 bases, with 14 bases between them. In nucleotides, the CDR3 is TGTGCCAGCAGCTCAGGACTAGGGGGAGATACGCAGTATTTT. Amino acids: CASSSGLGGDTQYF.

In DNA, the CDR3 is TGTGCCAGCAGCGAGGGAGGGATGGGGACCAATCAGCCCCAGCATTTT. Translated, it gives CASSEGGMGTNQPQHF. The V gene is TRBV2, the J gene TRBJ1-5; TRBD1 might be the D (5 bases). CDR3 length equals 16 residues. CDR1 SNHLY and CDR2 FYNNEI come from the germline V gene. Trimming left V 6 bases short and J 3 bases short, with 18 bases between.

A single count supports this clone. This chain uses TRBV5-1 with TRBJ2-2; 7 bases fit TRBD2. Germline CDR1 is SGHRS and CDR2 is YFSETQ. The CDR3 spans 18 residues. The V and J ends lost 3 bases and 5 bases, in that order; junction bases with no gene match: 16. In nucleotides, the CDR3 is TGCGCCAGCAGCTCCCTTCCTAGCGGCACCTTAGGTACCGGGGAGCTGTTTTTT. Translating it yields CASSSLPSGTLGTGELFF. The variable domain in full, completed from reference TRBV5-1 and TRBJ2-2, reads KAGVTQTPRYLIKTRGQQVTLSCSPISGHRSVSWYQQTPGQGLQFLFEYFSETQRNKGNFPGRFSGRQFSNSRSEMNVSTLELGDSALYLCASSSLPSGTLGTGELFFGEGSRLTVL.

Here the CDR3 reads CASSGTEYNEQFF. In DNA form, the CDR3 reads TGCGCCAGCAGCGGGACAGAATACAATGAGCAGTTCTTC. V is TRBV5-1 and J is TRBJ2-1; 7 bases match TRBD1. This CDR3 is 13 amino acids long. Germline V gene lookup returns CDR1 SGHRS and CDR2 YFSETQ. J gave up 4 bases and V 4 bases, and 2 bases lay outside the gene matches.

The chain has TRBV14 and TRBJ2-3, with D possibly TRBD1 on 5 matching bases. CDR3 length: 14 residues. CDR1 and CDR2 from the germline V gene are SGHDN and FVKESK. V shed 3 bases and J shed 5 bases, with 12 bases lying between them. CDR3 sequence: CASSQDQGRDTQYF. For the CDR3, the DNA is TGTGCCAGCAGCCAGGATCAGGGTAGAGATACGCAGTATTTT.

This clone was counted a single time. V gene TRBV11-2 combines with J gene TRBJ2-3, with 7 bases aligning to TRBD2. Germline assignment: CDR1 SGHAT and CDR2 FQNNGV. J lost 0 bases, V lost 0 bases, and 3 bases had no gene match. The CDR3 loop spans 16 amino acids. DNA for the CDR3: TGTGCCAGCAGCTTAGATCCAGCGGGGAGCACAGATACGCAGTATTTT. Its protein is CASSLDPAGSTDTQYF.

This clone was recorded only once. This chain connects TRBV2 to TRBJ2-1, with 9 bases aligning to TRBD1. The CDR3 totals 14 residues. V was clipped by 5 bases and J by 7 bases; unmatched bases: 6. Germline V CDR1 and CDR2: SNHLY, FYNNEI. CDR3 amino acids: CASSRTGAGNEQFF. CDR3 nucleotides: TGTGCCAGCAGTCGGACAGGGGCGGGGAATGAGCAGTTCTTC.

This rearrangement joins TRBV27 to TRBJ1-6; no definite D call. The CDR3 runs to 14 residues. Germline loops: CDR1 MNHEY, CDR2 SMNVEV (reference sequence). The ends were cut back, 7 bases at V and 6 bases at J, with 13 bases in the middle. The CDR3 region is CASTLAGLNSPLHF. In DNA form, the CDR3 reads TGTGCCAGCACCTTGGCGGGTCTTAATTCACCCCTCCACTTT.

This chain connects TRBV28 to TRBJ1-1; D not resolved. CDR3 size: 14 residues. Per germline, CDR1 MDHEN and CDR2 SYDVKM. With 5 bases removed from V and 5 bases from J, the gap between germline ends came to 15 bases. DNA for the CDR3: TGTGCCAGCAGTCCCCGACATGCGGGGACTGAAGCTTTCTTT. Protein sequence: CASSPRHAGTEAFF.

The chain recombines TRBV18 with TRBJ1-1; 8 bases map to TRBD1. Germline V gene sequence: CDR1 KGHSH, CDR2 LQKENI. The CDR3 is 15 amino acids. V shed 2 bases and J 3 bases; nucleotides not matched to a gene: 5. CDR3 region: CASSPRTGIHTEAFF. The CDR3 DNA is TGTGCCAGCTCACCAAGGACAGGGATACACACTGAAGCTTTCTTT.

This chain uses TRBV7-9 with TRBJ2-3; D possibly corresponds to TRBD2 (6 bases). The V gene lost 0 bases and the J gene lost 7 bases, with 11 bases spanning the gap. Looked up from germline, CDR1 is SEHNR and CDR2 is FQNEAQ (reference sequence). This CDR3 comprises 14 residues. CDR3 protein: CASSLAGRGNTQYF. The CDR3, as DNA: TGTGCCAGCAGCTTAGCCGGGAGAGGTAATACGCAGTATTTT.

The chain links TRBV6-6 to TRBJ1-5; 9 bases align to TRBD1. Germline lookup yields CDR1 MNHNY and CDR2 SVGAGI (reference sequence). CDR3 length equals 15 residues. The ends lost 4 bases at V and 7 bases at J; junction bases unmatched: 8. In DNA form, the CDR3 reads TGTGCCAGCAGTTCCTCGGACAGGGGCGGACAGCCCCAGCATTTT. Its translation: CASSSSDRGGQPQHF.

V usage is TRBV5-4 and J usage is TRBJ2-4; 8 bases are shared with TRBD2. The length of the CDR3 is 15 residues. The germline V gene has CDR1 SGHNT and CDR2 YYREEE (reference sequence). V dropped 5 bases and J dropped 1; count of bases not matched to a gene: 5. CDR3 sequence (DNA): TGTGCCAGCAGGAGCGGGAGTACCGCCAAAAACATTCAGTACTTC. Amino acids: CASRSGSTAKNIQYF.

The rearrangement uses TRBV29-1 and TRBJ2-2; 8 bases line up with TRBD1. CDR1 is SQVTM and CDR2 is ANQGSEA in the germline V gene. V dropped 6 bases and J dropped 0; count of bases not matched to a gene: 0. This CDR3 has 13 amino acids. The CDR3 DNA sequence: TGCAGCGTGGGACAGGCGAACACCGGGGAGCTGTTTTTT. Translation gives CSVGQANTGELFF.

The chain employs TRBV5-5 and TRBJ2-7, with D maybe TRBD2 (6 bases). CDR1 is SGHKS and CDR2 is YYEKEE in the germline V gene (reference sequence). Between the trimmed V and J ends, which lost 4 bases and 2 bases, there was a span of 10 bases. The CDR3 spans 13 residues. The CDR3 coding sequence is TGTGCCAGCAGCCCGGGAGCGGCCTACGAGCAGTACTTC. Translating it yields CASSPGAAYEQYF.

This chain connects TRBV28 to TRBJ2-1; TRBD2 agrees at 11 bases. The CDR3 spans 15 residues. The V and J ends lost 5 bases and 8 bases, in that order; junction bases with no gene match: 8. Germline V gene lookup returns CDR1 MDHEN and CDR2 SYDVKM. CDR3 residues: CASSTHSGRDDEQFF. CDR3 DNA: TGTGCCAGCAGTACCCATAGCGGGAGGGACGATGAGCAGTTCTTC.

Only one count was recorded for this clone. V gene TRBV5-4 combines with J gene TRBJ2-7; D possibly corresponds to TRBD2 (6 bases). Germline V gene lookup returns CDR1 SGHNT and CDR2 YYREEE (reference sequence). There are 13 residues in the CDR3. V was trimmed by 10 bases and J by 2 bases, leaving 16 bases between them. The CDR3 nucleotides are TGTGCCGGTCTGGGGGGTACCCCCTACGAGCAGTACTTC. This encodes CAGLGGTPYEQYF.

The rearrangement uses TRBV2 and TRBJ1-3; 7 bases align to TRBD1. CDR1 is SNHLY and CDR2 is FYNNEI in the germline V gene. V gave up 6 bases and J gave up 4 bases; unmatched junction bases: 9. The CDR3 has 15 amino acids. CDR3 sequence reads: CASSLDRANGNTIYF. The CDR3 DNA follows: TGTGCCAGCAGCCTCGACAGGGCGAACGGAAACACCATATATTTT.

The rearrangement joins TRBV28 to TRBJ1-3, with a possible D match to TRBD1 (6 bases). CDR3 size: 17 residues. Trimming removed 8 bases from V and 0 bases from J, with 20 bases in between. CDR1 and CDR2 (germline): MDHEN, SYDVKM. For the CDR3, the DNA is TGTGCCAGCCGGGGGGGCGGAGCTGGTATCTCTGGAAACACCATATATTTT. Encoded protein: CASRGGGAGISGNTIYF.

The chain carries TRBV6-4 and TRBJ2-1; 8 positions match TRBD1. The germline CDR1 and CDR2 sequences are MRHNA and SNTAGT. This CDR3 has 13 residues. V lost 5 bases, J lost 6 bases, and 3 bases stayed unmatched. Written as DNA, the CDR3 is TGTGCCAGCAGTTTGGACAGGGTCAATGAGCAGTTCTTC. Translation: CASSLDRVNEQFF.

The V gene is TRBV28, the J gene TRBJ1-1; D not certain. Trimming took 2 bases from V and 7 from J, leaving 5 bases between them. Germline lookup yields CDR1 MDHEN and CDR2 SYDVKM. CDR3 length: 11 residues. Written as DNA, the CDR3 is TGTGCCAGCAGTTTACTGAGTGAAGCTTTCTTT. This translates into CASSLLSEAFF.

The genes are TRBV6-1 and TRBJ2-7; 7 bases are a match to TRBD1. This CDR3 contains 19 residues. The trim removed 0 bases at V and 3 bases at J, leaving 17 bases unmatched. CDR1 is MNHNS and CDR2 is SASEGT in the germline V gene. The chain's CDR3 is CASSEAFPTGFSVYYEQYF. CDR3 nucleotide sequence: TGTGCCAGCAGTGAAGCTTTTCCGACAGGGTTTAGTGTTTACTACGAGCAGTACTTC.